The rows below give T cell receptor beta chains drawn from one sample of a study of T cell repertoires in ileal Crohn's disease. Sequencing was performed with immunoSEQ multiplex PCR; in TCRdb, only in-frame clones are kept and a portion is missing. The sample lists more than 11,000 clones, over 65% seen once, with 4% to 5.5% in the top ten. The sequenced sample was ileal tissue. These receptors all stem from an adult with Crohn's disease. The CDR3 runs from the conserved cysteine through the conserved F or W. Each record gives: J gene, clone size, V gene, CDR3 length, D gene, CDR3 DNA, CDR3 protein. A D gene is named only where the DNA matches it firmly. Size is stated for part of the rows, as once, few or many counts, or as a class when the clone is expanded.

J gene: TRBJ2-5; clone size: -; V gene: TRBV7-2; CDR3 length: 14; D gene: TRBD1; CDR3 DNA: TGTGCCAGCAGCTTAAACAGGGGGCTGGAGACCCAGTACTTC; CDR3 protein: CASSLNRGLETQYF
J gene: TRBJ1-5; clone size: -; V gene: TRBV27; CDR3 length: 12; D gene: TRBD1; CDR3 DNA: TGTGCCAGCAGTTTATCGGGACAGGCATTGCATTTT; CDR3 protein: CASSLSGQALHF
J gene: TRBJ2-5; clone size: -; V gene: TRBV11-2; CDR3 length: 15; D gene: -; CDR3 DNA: TGTGCCAGCAGCTTAGTTTTCGCGGTCGGCGTGACCCAGTACTTC; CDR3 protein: CASSLVFAVGVTQYF
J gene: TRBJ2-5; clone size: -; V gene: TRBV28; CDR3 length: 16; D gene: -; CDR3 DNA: TGTGCCAGCAGTTTTCAGGGGCAGGGTGGGGGAGAGACCCAGTACTTC; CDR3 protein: CASSFQGQGGGETQYF
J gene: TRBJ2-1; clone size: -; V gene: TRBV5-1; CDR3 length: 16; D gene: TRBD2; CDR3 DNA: TGCGCCAGCAGCTTAGTTGCGGGGGGGCTCCACAATGAGCAGTTCTTC; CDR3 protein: CASSLVAGGLHNEQFF
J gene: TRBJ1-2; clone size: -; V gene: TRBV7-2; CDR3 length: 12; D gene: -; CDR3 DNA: TGTGCCAGCAGCATCCAGGGTTATGGCTACACCTTC; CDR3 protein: CASSIQGYGYTF
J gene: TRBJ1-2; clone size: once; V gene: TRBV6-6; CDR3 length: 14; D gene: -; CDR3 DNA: TGTGCCAGCAGTTTCGTGACAGACTACTATGGCTACACCTTC; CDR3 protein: CASSFVTDYYGYTF
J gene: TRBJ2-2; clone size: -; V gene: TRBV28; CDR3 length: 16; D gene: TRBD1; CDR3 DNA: TGTGCCAGCAGTTTTGCGACAGGGCATTACACCGGGGAGCTGTTTTTT; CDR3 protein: CASSFATGHYTGELFF
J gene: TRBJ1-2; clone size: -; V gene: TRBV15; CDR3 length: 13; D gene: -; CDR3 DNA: TGTGCCACCAGCAGAGCTTTCAACTATGGCTACACCTTC; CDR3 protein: CATSRAFNYGYTF
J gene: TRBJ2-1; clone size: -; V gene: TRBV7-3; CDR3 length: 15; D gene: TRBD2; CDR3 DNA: TGTGCCAGCAGCTTAGGCGGGGGGAACAGCAATGAGCAGTTCTTC; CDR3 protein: CASSLGGGNSNEQFF
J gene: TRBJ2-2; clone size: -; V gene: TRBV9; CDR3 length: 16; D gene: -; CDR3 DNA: TGTGCCAGCAGCGTATCCCCTCTCAGGGTTACCGGGGAGCTGTTTTTT; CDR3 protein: CASSVSPLRVTGELFF
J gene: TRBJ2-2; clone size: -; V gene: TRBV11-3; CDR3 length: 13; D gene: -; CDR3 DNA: TGTGCCAGCAGCCGCCCCGGCACCGGGGAGCTGTTTTTT; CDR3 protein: CASSRPGTGELFF
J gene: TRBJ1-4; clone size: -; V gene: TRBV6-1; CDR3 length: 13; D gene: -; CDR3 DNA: TGTGCCAGCAGGCTTCAGGAGGGGGAAAAACTGTTTTTT; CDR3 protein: CASRLQEGEKLFF
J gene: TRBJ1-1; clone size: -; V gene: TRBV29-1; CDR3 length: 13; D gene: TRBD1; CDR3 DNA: TGCAGCGGGGACAGGGTTTTGAACCCTGAAGCTTTCTTT; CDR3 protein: CSGDRVLNPEAFF
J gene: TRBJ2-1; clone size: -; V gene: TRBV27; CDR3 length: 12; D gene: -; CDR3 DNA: TGTGCCAGCAGTCAGGCTTACAATGAGCAGTTCTTC; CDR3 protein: CASSQAYNEQFF
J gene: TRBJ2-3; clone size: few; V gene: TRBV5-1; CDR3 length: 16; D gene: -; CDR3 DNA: TGCGCCAGCAGCTTGGGTGGCAGGGAGGCCGGAGATACGCAGTATTTT; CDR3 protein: CASSLGGREAGDTQYF
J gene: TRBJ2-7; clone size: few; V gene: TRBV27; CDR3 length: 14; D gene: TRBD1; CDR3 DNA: TGTGCCAGCAGTTCCCGGGACAGGGCCTACGAGCAGTACTTC; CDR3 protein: CASSSRDRAYEQYF
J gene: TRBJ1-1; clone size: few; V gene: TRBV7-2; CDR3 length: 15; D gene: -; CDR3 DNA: TGTGCCAGCAGACCCAGAACAGGGTTGAACACTGAAGCTTTCTTT; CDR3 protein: CASRPRTGLNTEAFF
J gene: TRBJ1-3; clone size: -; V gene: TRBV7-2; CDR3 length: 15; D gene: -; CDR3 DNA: TGTGCCAGCAGGACGACAGGAACCTCTGGAAACACCATATATTTT; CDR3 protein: CASRTTGTSGNTIYF
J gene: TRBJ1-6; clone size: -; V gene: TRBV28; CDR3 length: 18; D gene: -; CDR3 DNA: TGTGCCAGCAGTTTGGCAGAGGAGAAGAGCTCCTATAATTCACCCCTCCACTTT; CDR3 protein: CASSLAEEKSSYNSPLHF
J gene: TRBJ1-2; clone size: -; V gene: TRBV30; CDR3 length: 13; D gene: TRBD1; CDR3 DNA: TGTGCCTGGACCGAGGACAGGGGCTATGGCTACACCTTC; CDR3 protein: CAWTEDRGYGYTF
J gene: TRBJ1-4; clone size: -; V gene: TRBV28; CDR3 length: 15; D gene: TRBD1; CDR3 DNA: TGTGCCAGCAGTCTAAGACAGGGGGCATCTGAAAAACTGTTTTTT; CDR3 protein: CASSLRQGASEKLFF
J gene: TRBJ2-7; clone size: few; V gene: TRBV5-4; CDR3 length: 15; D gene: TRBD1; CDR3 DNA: TGTGCCAGCAGCTTGGGCGGACAGGGGGGCTACGAGCAGTACTTC; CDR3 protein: CASSLGGQGGYEQYF
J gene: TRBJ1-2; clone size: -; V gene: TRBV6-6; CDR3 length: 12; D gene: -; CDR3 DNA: TGTGCCAGCAGTTACAGCCAGGATGGCTACACCTTC; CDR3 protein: CASSYSQDGYTF
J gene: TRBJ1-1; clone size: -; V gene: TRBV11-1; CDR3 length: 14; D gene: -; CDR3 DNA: TGTGCCAGCAGCCGGGGCAGGGGAAGCACTGAAGCTTTCTTT; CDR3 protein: CASSRGRGSTEAFF
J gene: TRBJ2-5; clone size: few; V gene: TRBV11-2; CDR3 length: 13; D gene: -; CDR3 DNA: TGTGCCAGCAGCCGCGATGGTAAAGAGACCCAGTACTTC; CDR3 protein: CASSRDGKETQYF
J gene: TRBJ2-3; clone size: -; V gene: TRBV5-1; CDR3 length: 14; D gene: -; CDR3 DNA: TGCGCCAGCAGCTTGGGAGGGCCCACAGATACGCAGTATTTT; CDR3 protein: CASSLGGPTDTQYF
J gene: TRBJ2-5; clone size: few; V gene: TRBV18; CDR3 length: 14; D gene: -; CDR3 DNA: TGTGCCAGCTCAAAACTTCCCCCGTTGGAGACCCAGTACTTC; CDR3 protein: CASSKLPPLETQYF
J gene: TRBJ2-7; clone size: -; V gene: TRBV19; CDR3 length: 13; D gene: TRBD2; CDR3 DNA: TGTGCCCGTGGGGGGGGATACTCCTACGAGCAGTACTTC; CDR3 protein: CARGGGYSYEQYF
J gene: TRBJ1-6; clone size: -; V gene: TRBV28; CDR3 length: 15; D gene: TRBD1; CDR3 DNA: TGTGCCAGCAGTTTACCCGGGACAGGGAATTCACCCCTCCACTTT; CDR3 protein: CASSLPGTGNSPLHF
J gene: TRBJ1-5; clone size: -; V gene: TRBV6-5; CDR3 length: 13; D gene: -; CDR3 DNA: TGTGCCAGCAGTCGGAACGGGGGACAGCCCCAGCATTTT; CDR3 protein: CASSRNGGQPQHF